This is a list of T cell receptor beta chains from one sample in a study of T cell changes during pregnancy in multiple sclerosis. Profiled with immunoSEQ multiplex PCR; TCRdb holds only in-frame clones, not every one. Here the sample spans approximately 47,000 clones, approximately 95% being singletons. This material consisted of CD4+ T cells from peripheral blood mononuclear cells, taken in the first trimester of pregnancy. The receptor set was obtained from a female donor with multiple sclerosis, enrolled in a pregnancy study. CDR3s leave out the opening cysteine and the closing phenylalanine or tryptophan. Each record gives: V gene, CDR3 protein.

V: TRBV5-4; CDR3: ASSLSGLDGELF
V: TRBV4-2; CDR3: ASSQGQGTKRGTEAF
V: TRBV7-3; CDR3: ASSPGQSGANVLT
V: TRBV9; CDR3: ASSVATGVPGEKLF
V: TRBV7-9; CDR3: ASSRAGGGSYEQY
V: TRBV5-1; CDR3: ASSLNLAGGQETQY
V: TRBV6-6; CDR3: ASSYDPGGNSPLH
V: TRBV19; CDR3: ASSTETGKGNQPQH
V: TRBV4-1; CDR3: ASRTPGQGDGYT
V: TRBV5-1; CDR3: ASSSTGGTDTQY
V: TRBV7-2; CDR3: ASSPTGQVNLGYT
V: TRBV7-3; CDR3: ASSSHPGQGGTEAF
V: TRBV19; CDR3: ASSEWGLLNSPLH
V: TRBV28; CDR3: ASSVTTGQETQY
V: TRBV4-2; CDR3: ASSQLDRPLNQPQH
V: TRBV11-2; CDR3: ASSPTANYGYT
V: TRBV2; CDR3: ASERVKGTTNEKLF
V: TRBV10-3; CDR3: ATTRPPETSIYEQY
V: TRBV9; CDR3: ASSLTLASGGGNEQF
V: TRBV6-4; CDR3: ASWPGRPWYQETQY
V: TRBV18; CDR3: ASSPGQGTKNIQY
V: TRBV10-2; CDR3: ASSETNRAGQPQH
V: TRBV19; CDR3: ASSHSSGANVLT
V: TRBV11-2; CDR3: ASSPRTGNNSPLH
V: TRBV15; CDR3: ATSRGWPKGSGYT
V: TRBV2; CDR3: ASRGPSGTGIRGYT
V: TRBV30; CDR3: AWRYTSYNSPLH
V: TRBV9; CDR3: ASSVEEGRAGSPLH
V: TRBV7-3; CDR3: ASSPGHKNTEAF
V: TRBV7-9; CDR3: ASSLARRGETQY
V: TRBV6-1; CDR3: ASSVLLNTEAF
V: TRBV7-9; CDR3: ASSLRNARVTYNEQF
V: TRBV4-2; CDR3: ASSQEGEDSPLH
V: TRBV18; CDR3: ASSPLEGYNEQF
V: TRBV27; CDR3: ASSVTDSNQPQH
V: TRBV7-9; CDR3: ASSGDRERVEKLF
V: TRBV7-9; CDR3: ASSLAGGVLSYEQY
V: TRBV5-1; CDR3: ATNRGETQY
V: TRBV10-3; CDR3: AISEGTGVYGYT
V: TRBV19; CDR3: ASSIGGLSNQPQH
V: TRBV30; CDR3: AWSTDRGREQY
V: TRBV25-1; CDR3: ASSSRTGGFGTGELF
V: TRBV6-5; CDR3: ASSSTRGTNEKLF
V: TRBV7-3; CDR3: ASSFGQFTDTQY
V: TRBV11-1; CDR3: ASSFSGVNTEAF
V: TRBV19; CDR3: ASSRTGLDQPQH
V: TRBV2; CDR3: ASRGMGGYEQY
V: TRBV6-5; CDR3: ASSSGGIDTQY
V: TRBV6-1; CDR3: ASSEEGKIVKNIQY
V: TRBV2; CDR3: ASGMDKNSNQPQH
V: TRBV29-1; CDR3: SVTTGGDSDQPQH
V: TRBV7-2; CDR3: ASSRDRSTDTQY
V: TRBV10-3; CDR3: AISVGASSGGYEQY
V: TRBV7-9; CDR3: ASSPLDSGGPDTQY
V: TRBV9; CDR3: ASSTGQGAYEQY
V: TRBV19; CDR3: ASVATSGVNEQF
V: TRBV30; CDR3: AWSGGLRGGLTDTQY
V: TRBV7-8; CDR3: ASSVAGTRYQETQY
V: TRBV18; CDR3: ASSPPVGLAGGEQY
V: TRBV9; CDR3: ASSGGTSASYEQY